This is a list of T cell receptor beta chains from one sample in a study of OX40 agonist ivuxolimab in advanced cancers. Data came from immunoSEQ multiplex PCR; TCRdb stores just in-frame clones and leaves some out. The sample carries 70,000 to 85,000 clones, 90% to 95% recorded once. The specimen comprised CD4+ or CD8+ T cells sorted from blood, sampled in a trial of the OX40 agonist ivuxolimab. The receptors were sampled from an adult with an advanced solid tumor such as melanoma, head and neck, liver or kidney cancer. CDR3s include the opening cysteine and the closing phenylalanine or tryptophan. A D gene is named only where the DNA matches it firmly. Where a row states a size, it is once, few, many or the class of an expanded clone; other rows omit it.

d_gene	abundance	v_gene	j_gene	len	CDR3nt	CDR3aa
-	-	TRBV9	TRBJ2-5	14	TGTGCCAGCAGCTCTACCCAAACCCAAGAGACCCAGTACTTC	CASSSTQTQETQYF
TRBD1	-	TRBV19	TRBJ1-1	14	TGTGCCAGTATCGGGGACAGCATGAACACTGAAGCTTTCTTT	CASIGDSMNTEAFF
TRBD1	-	TRBV9	TRBJ1-2	21	TGTGCCAGCAGCCAACCAGCACAAGGGACAGGGGCGAGAGGGACTAACTATGGCTACACCTTC	CASSQPAQGTGARGTNYGYTF
-	few	TRBV2	TRBJ1-1	11	TGTGCCAGCAGCCCCGGGACGGAAGCTTTCTTT	CASSPGTEAFF
-	-	TRBV11-2	TRBJ2-2	15	TGTGCCAGCAGCTTAATCAGGGGATTAACCGGGGAGCTGTTTTTT	CASSLIRGLTGELFF
-	-	TRBV15	TRBJ1-1	14	TGTGCCACCAGCACAGAAGGGGGGCCCACTGAAGCTTTCTTT	CATSTEGGPTEAFF
TRBD2	-	TRBV7-6	TRBJ2-7	15	TGTGCCAGCAGCTTAGTCAAGCGGGGTCCCTACGAGCAGTACTTC	CASSLVKRGPYEQYF
-	-	TRBV19	TRBJ2-4	14	TGTGCCAGTAGTGTGGGCCCAATGGAAAACATTCAGTACTTC	CASSVGPMENIQYF
-	-	TRBV30	TRBJ1-1	13	TGTGCCTGGACCCCGTCCTCCGGGACTGAAGCTTTCTTT	CAWTPSSGTEAFF
-	-	TRBV25-1	TRBJ2-1	12	TGTGCCAGCAATCTAGGCTCGAATGAGCAGTTCTTC	CASNLGSNEQFF
-	once	TRBV19	TRBJ2-7	15	TGTGCCAGTAGTATTGGTCAGGGGTACTCCTACGAGCAGTACTTC	CASSIGQGYSYEQYF
-	once	TRBV6-1	TRBJ2-2	12	TGTGCCAGCAGTCGGGGGACCGGGGAGCTGTTTTTT	CASSRGTGELFF
-	-	TRBV19	TRBJ2-3	16	TGTGCCAGTAGTACTCCCCTGCGAAGGGCATTGGATACGCAGTATTTT	CASSTPLRRALDTQYF
TRBD2	once	TRBV5-4	TRBJ2-7	17	TGTGCCAGCAGACCCGGGACTAGCGGGAGGGCCGTCTACGAGCAGTACTTC	CASRPGTSGRAVYEQYF
-	-	TRBV28	TRBJ1-2	13	TGTGCCAGCAGTTTAAGGAATAACTATGGCTACACCTTC	CASSLRNNYGYTF
-	few	TRBV4-2	TRBJ2-7	18	TGTGCCAGCAGCCAAGATCCAACAACCACAGGGGGGGCCTACGAGCAGTACTTC	CASSQDPTTTGGAYEQYF
-	-	TRBV11-2	TRBJ2-3	17	TGTGCCAGCAGCTTGAGTATTTTCTTGATATCCGAGGATACGCAGTATTTT	CASSLSIFLISEDTQYF
-	once	TRBV27	TRBJ2-1	10	TGTGCCACCGGAGGGTCTGAGCAGTTCTTC	CATGGSEQFF
TRBD1	once	TRBV19	TRBJ1-1	16	TGTGCCAGTATTGGGTTTGGACAGGCCCCGAACACTGAAGCTTTCTTT	CASIGFGQAPNTEAFF
-	-	TRBV7-9	TRBJ1-1	14	TGTGCCAGCAGCTCGCCGATGGGACGGTTTGAAGCTTTCTTT	CASSSPMGRFEAFF
-	-	TRBV7-9	TRBJ1-5	13	TGTGCCAGCAGTGACAGGAACAATCAGCCCCAGCATTTT	CASSDRNNQPQHF
-	once	TRBV5-6	TRBJ1-2	14	TGTGCCAGCAGCTGGAAGGGCCCGGACTATGGCTACACCTTC	CASSWKGPDYGYTF
-	once	TRBV9	TRBJ2-2	13	TGTGCCAGCAGCGGATCGAACACCGGGGAGCTGTTTTTT	CASSGSNTGELFF
-	-	TRBV27	TRBJ2-5	14	TGTGCCAGCAGTTTAATCGGCAATCAAGAGACCCAGTACTTC	CASSLIGNQETQYF
TRBD2	-	TRBV7-9	TRBJ2-5	16	TGTGCCAGCAGCCTGGGACTAGCGGGAGAGGGAGAGACCCAGTACTTC	CASSLGLAGEGETQYF
TRBD1	-	TRBV6-4	TRBJ2-4	17	TGTGCCAGCAGTGACTCGGACAGGGGGCTTCCCAAAAACATTCAGTACTTC	CASSDSDRGLPKNIQYF
-	-	TRBV7-2	TRBJ2-7	14	TGTGCCAGCAGCTTTACGGGGAGCTCCTACGAGCAGTACTTC	CASSFTGSSYEQYF
-	-	TRBV6-5	TRBJ1-1	13	TGTGCCAGCAGCACCAATTCCGGGTTTGAAGCTTTCTTT	CASSTNSGFEAFF
-	-	TRBV25-1	TRBJ2-1	16	TGTGCCAGCAGCCCCGGCGTAATGGTCTCCTACAATGAGCAGTTCTTC	CASSPGVMVSYNEQFF
-	-	TRBV27	TRBJ2-1	14	TGTGCCAGCAGTTCCCTGGAAAGGAGGGATGAGCAGTTCTTC	CASSSLERRDEQFF
-	once	TRBV11-2	TRBJ1-1	12	TGTGCCAGCAGCTTAGTTCCAGGGCCGACTCTCTTT	CASSLVPGPTLF
TRBD1	once	TRBV5-1	TRBJ1-5	15	TGCGCCAGCAGCCTTAGGGGACAGCTTAATCAGCCCCAGCATTTT	CASSLRGQLNQPQHF
TRBD2	-	TRBV4-1	TRBJ2-7	15	TGCGCCAGCAGCCACACCGGGACTAGCGGCTACGAGCAGTACTTC	CASSHTGTSGYEQYF
-	-	TRBV7-2	TRBJ1-3	12	TGTGCCAGCAGCCCACCGACAGACACCATATATTTT	CASSPPTDTIYF
-	once	TRBV9	TRBJ2-2	17	TGTGCCAGCAGCGTAGGGGACCCACGTGGTGACACCGGGGAGCTGTTTTTT	CASSVGDPRGDTGELFF
-	-	TRBV7-2	TRBJ2-7	15	TGTGCCAGCAGCTCCCCGGTGGCTGCGGACTACGAGCAGTACTTC	CASSSPVAADYEQYF
-	-	TRBV7-9	TRBJ2-7	13	TGTGCCAGCAGCTTGGAGGCCGCGGTCGAGCAGTACTTC	CASSLEAAVEQYF
-	-	TRBV11-2	TRBJ2-1	15	TGTGCCAGCAGCTTAACCCCAGGGATAGGCAATGAGCAGTTCTTC	CASSLTPGIGNEQFF
-	-	TRBV4-3	TRBJ2-4	15	TGCGCCAGCAGCCAAGGGGGCCTTAAGGGGAACATTCAGTACTTC	CASSQGGLKGNIQYF
-	-	TRBV5-8	TRBJ1-5	15	TGTGCCAGCAGCCACACCGGGACTGACTATCAGCCCCAGCATTTT	CASSHTGTDYQPQHF
TRBD2	-	TRBV7-8	TRBJ2-7	14	TGTGCCAGCAGCTTGGACGGGAGGGCTGGAGAGCAGTACTTC	CASSLDGRAGEQYF
TRBD1	-	TRBV29-1	TRBJ1-1	12	TGCAGCGTTGAGGGGGACAGGACTGAAGCTTTCTTT	CSVEGDRTEAFF
TRBD2	-	TRBV13	TRBJ2-2	16	TGTGCCAGCAGCTTAGGCCGAGCGGGAGGAATCGGGGAGCTGTTTTTT	CASSLGRAGGIGELFF
-	-	TRBV2	TRBJ2-7	12	TGTGCCAGCAACGGGGTCTCCTACGAGCAGTACTTC	CASNGVSYEQYF
-	-	TRBV6-1	TRBJ2-7	12	TGTGCCAGCAGTCCGGGATCCTACGAGCAGTACTTC	CASSPGSYEQYF
TRBD2	-	TRBV19	TRBJ2-7	14	TGTGCCAGTTCCCTAGCGGGAGGGCCTTACGAGCAGTACTTC	CASSLAGGPYEQYF
-	-	TRBV19	TRBJ2-7	14	TGTGCCAGTAGTATCGGGCAAGGTACCTACGAGCAGTACTTC	CASSIGQGTYEQYF
-	-	TRBV6-5	TRBJ2-2	13	TGTGCCAGCAGTTACGTAGGCACCGGGGAGCTGTTTTTT	CASSYVGTGELFF
-	-	TRBV30	TRBJ1-1	12	TGTGCCTTCCTCTGGGGGGGGACTGAAGCTTTCTTT	CAFLWGGTEAFF
TRBD1	-	TRBV13	TRBJ2-7	14	TGTGCCAGCAGCTTACGACAGGGCGTGGAGGAGCAGTACTTC	CASSLRQGVEEQYF